This TCR beta chain was captured in a study of T cell changes during pregnancy in multiple sclerosis. The assay was immunoSEQ multiplex PCR, and TCRdb's table has in-frame clones only and misses some. This sample has about 130,000 clones; about 96% occur once, and the top ten carry roughly 0.44%. Germline CDR1 is ENHRY and CDR2 is SYGVKD. The CDR3 runs to 14 residues. V shed 6 bases and J 2 bases; nucleotides not matched to a gene: 6. V gene TRBV10-3 combines with J gene TRBJ1-1; TRBD1 aligns across 7 bases. The sequencing here drew on peripheral blood, taken after pregnancy. This clonotype was obtained from a female donor with multiple sclerosis, enrolled in a pregnancy study. The CDR3: CAISIDRENTEAFF. The CDR3, as DNA: TGTGCCATCAGCATCGACAGGGAAAACACTGAAGCTTTCTTT.